This T cell receptor (beta chain) was captured in a study of lymphopenia after photon versus proton radiotherapy. A remark on this clone: The antigen remains undetermined.

Clones were read by immunoSEQ multiplex PCR, and TCRdb kept only the in-frame ones, dropping some. Of 25,000 to 30,000 clones in the sample, over 85% were seen once. The CDR3 runs 16 residues. Trimming stripped 4 bases from V and 0 bases from J, with 12 bases between. Germline assignment: CDR1 LGHNA and CDR2 YSLEER. Findings and limits, study-wide: Post-nadir diversity loss with photons came from oligoclonal expansion, particularly CD8+ Temra cells. Better survival with proton therapy was suggested as possible, not demonstrated. Post-nadir TCR diversity decline inversely tracked overall survival among those who died. Proton therapy kept repertoires fairly stable, unlike photons, which gained effector/memory cells.

This specimen was peripheral blood, taken from a patient treated with photon-based radiotherapy. V usage is TRBV4-3 and J usage is TRBJ2-2, with D tentatively TRBD1 (6 bases). The source is a woman aged 50 to 60 with cholangiocarcinoma. In DNA, the CDR3 is TGCGCCAGCAGCCTATCCGGGACATCGAACACCGGGGAGCTGTTTTTT. Amino acid sequence: CASSLSGTSNTGELFF.